This is a list of T cell receptor beta chains from one sample in a study of blood T cell repertoires in COVID-19. Only in-frame clones appear in the TCRdb table, and some are missing; sequencing was by immunoSEQ multiplex PCR. The sample consists of 250,000 to 300,000 clones, roughly 90% of them appearing once. The sample was PBMCs or T cells enriched from blood (not recorded which). Source of these receptors: a woman in her thirties or forties who had recovered from COVID-19. CDR3s include the opening cysteine and the closing phenylalanine or tryptophan. The order of the fields is clone size, D gene, V gene, J gene, CDR3 DNA, CDR3 protein. The D gene is left open where the match is weak. Size is stated for part of the rows, as once, few or many counts, or as a class when the clone is expanded.

size: once
D: NA
V: TRBV4-3
J: TRBJ1-1
DNA: TGCGCCAGCAGCCAGTTGATACAGGGTTCGACTGAAGCTTTCTTT
CDR3: CASSQLIQGSTEAFF

size: NA
D: NA
V: TRBV7-9
J: TRBJ2-7
DNA: TGTGCCAGCAGCTTAGATCGGGTCCCCTACGAGCAGTACTTC
CDR3: CASSLDRVPYEQYF

size: NA
D: TRBD1
V: TRBV4-1
J: TRBJ1-4
DNA: TGCGCCAGCAGGCCCGGGACAGGGGCCTCGCGTGGTGAAAAACTGTTTTTT
CDR3: CASRPGTGASRGEKLFF

size: NA
D: TRBD1
V: TRBV29-1
J: TRBJ2-1
DNA: TGCAGCGTTCGCCCCGGGACAGGGGTCGGGTACAATGAGCAGTTCTTC
CDR3: CSVRPGTGVGYNEQFF

size: NA
D: TRBD1
V: TRBV7-2
J: TRBJ1-1
DNA: TGTGCCAGCAGCCCGTACAGGACAGGTTCTGAAGCTTTCTTT
CDR3: CASSPYRTGSEAFF

size: once
D: TRBD1
V: TRBV11-3
J: TRBJ2-2
DNA: TGTGCCAGCAGCTCATCCGGGACAGGGGGCCCCGGGGAGCTGTTTTTT
CDR3: CASSSSGTGGPGELFF

size: NA
D: TRBD1
V: TRBV9
J: TRBJ2-2
DNA: TGTGCCAGCAGCCCCAGAACAGGGGGCACCGGGGAGCTGTTTTTT
CDR3: CASSPRTGGTGELFF

size: NA
D: TRBD2
V: TRBV11-3
J: TRBJ2-3
DNA: TGTGCCAGCAGCTTAGAAGGACTAGCGGGTGCGCAGTATTTT
CDR3: CASSLEGLAGAQYF

size: NA
D: NA
V: TRBV19
J: TRBJ2-3
DNA: TGTGCCAGTAGTCCCCTACGGGGGTTCAACACAGATACGCAGTATTTT
CDR3: CASSPLRGFNTDTQYF

size: NA
D: TRBD1
V: TRBV27
J: TRBJ1-1
DNA: TGTGCCAGCACCCACGGGACAGAGAACACTGAAGCTTTCTTT
CDR3: CASTHGTENTEAFF

size: NA
D: TRBD2
V: TRBV3-1/TRBV3-2
J: TRBJ2-3
DNA: TGTGCCAGCAGCCAAGCCAGACTAGCGGGGGGGTCAGATACGCAGTATTTT
CDR3: CASSQARLAGGSDTQYF

size: NA
D: NA
V: TRBV28
J: TRBJ1-5
DNA: TGTGCCAGCAACTCCGGGACTGATGGGCCCCAGCATTTT
CDR3: CASNSGTDGPQHF

size: NA
D: NA
V: TRBV7-2
J: TRBJ1-4
DNA: TGTGCCAGCAGCTTAGGGCAGGTGGGCCTGAAACTGTTTTTT
CDR3: CASSLGQVGLKLFF

size: NA
D: TRBD2
V: TRBV18
J: TRBJ2-1
DNA: TGTGCCAGCTCACCACCAAGGAGAGCTAGCGGGAGACAAGCCTACAATGAGCAGTTCTTC
CDR3: CASSPPRRASGRQAYNEQFF

size: NA
D: TRBD1
V: TRBV4-2
J: TRBJ1-1
DNA: TGTGCCAGCAGCCAAGACGGACAGGGGGTTCGGAACACTGAAGCTTTCTTT
CDR3: CASSQDGQGVRNTEAFF

size: NA
D: TRBD1
V: TRBV5-4
J: TRBJ2-1
DNA: TGTGCCAGCAGCTTGGCCGGAGGGGGACAGGCCCTGAATGAGCAGTTCTTC
CDR3: CASSLAGGGQALNEQFF

size: NA
D: NA
V: TRBV5-1
J: TRBJ2-6
DNA: TGCGCAAGCGAAAGGACTCCAACAAGCTCTGGGGCCAACGTCCTGACTTTC
CDR3: CASERTPTSSGANVLTF

size: NA
D: NA
V: TRBV19
J: TRBJ1-5
DNA: TGTGCCAGTAGTATAGATATATTTTGGCAGGGTAGCAATCAGCCCCAGCATTTT
CDR3: CASSIDIFWQGSNQPQHF

size: NA
D: NA
V: TRBV7-2
J: TRBJ1-2
DNA: TGTGCCAGCAGCTTAGCGCAGGGCCCCAACTATGGCTACACCTTC
CDR3: CASSLAQGPNYGYTF

size: NA
D: TRBD1
V: TRBV15
J: TRBJ1-2
DNA: TGTGCCACCAGCAGGCGGACAGGGGCTAACTATGGCTACACCTTC
CDR3: CATSRRTGANYGYTF

size: once
D: TRBD1
V: TRBV6-6
J: TRBJ1-5
DNA: TGTGCCAGCAGTCCCGGGCGGACAGGGGGCTCCAATCAGCCCCAGCATTTT
CDR3: CASSPGRTGGSNQPQHF

size: once
D: NA
V: TRBV4-1
J: TRBJ2-6
DNA: TGCGCCAGCAGCCAAGGAATTGAGCGGGCTGGGGCCAACGTCCTGACTTTC
CDR3: CASSQGIERAGANVLTF

size: NA
D: TRBD2
V: TRBV3-1/TRBV3-2
J: TRBJ2-1
DNA: TGTGCCAGCAGCCAAGAGGTACAACTAGCGGGTGCCCCCCGGCAGTTCTTC
CDR3: CASSQEVQLAGAPRQFF

size: NA
D: TRBD2
V: TRBV6-5
J: TRBJ2-7
DNA: TGTGCCGCTAGGGAAGGGGGGACTAGCGGGAGGGCCGAGTACTTC
CDR3: CAAREGGTSGRAEYF

size: NA
D: TRBD1
V: TRBV25-1
J: TRBJ1-1
DNA: TGTGCCAGCAGTCCTATCGGGCGACAGGGTAAGGCTGAAGCTTTCTTT
CDR3: CASSPIGRQGKAEAFF

size: NA
D: NA
V: TRBV6-5
J: TRBJ1-2
DNA: TGTGCCAGCAGTTATCGGGAAAACTATGGCTACACCTTC
CDR3: CASSYRENYGYTF

size: NA
D: TRBD2
V: TRBV11-2
J: TRBJ2-1
DNA: TGTGCCAGCAGCTTAGATGGGGGGAGGGGCGATGAGCAGTTCTTC
CDR3: CASSLDGGRGDEQFF

size: NA
D: NA
V: TRBV5-1
J: TRBJ1-5
DNA: TGCGCCAGCAGCCCCCAGATGAATCAGCCCCAGCATTTT
CDR3: CASSPQMNQPQHF

size: NA
D: TRBD2
V: TRBV12-5
J: TRBJ2-7
DNA: TGTGCTAGTGGTTTGGTAGGACTAGCGGGAGCGTACGAGCAGTACTTC
CDR3: CASGLVGLAGAYEQYF

size: NA
D: TRBD2
V: TRBV2
J: TRBJ2-1
DNA: TGTGCCAGCAGTGCTAGCGGGGGGGCCGTTGAGAATGAGCAGTTCTTC
CDR3: CASSASGGAVENEQFF

size: NA
D: TRBD2
V: TRBV6-4
J: TRBJ2-3
DNA: TGTGCCAGCAGTGACGGTGCGGGAGGGCCGAGCACAGATACGCAGTATTTT
CDR3: CASSDGAGGPSTDTQYF

size: NA
D: TRBD1
V: TRBV11-2
J: TRBJ2-7
DNA: TGTGCCAGCAGCATCACCCGGGACAGCTTCAACGAGCAGTACTTC
CDR3: CASSITRDSFNEQYF

size: once
D: TRBD2
V: TRBV3-1/TRBV3-2
J: TRBJ2-3
DNA: TGTGCCAGCGCTAGCGGGAGGCACACTAGCACAGATACGCAGTATTTT
CDR3: CASASGRHTSTDTQYF

size: once
D: TRBD1
V: TRBV19
J: TRBJ1-3
DNA: TGTGCCAGTAGTCCCAGGGGGCGCGGAAACACCATATATTTT
CDR3: CASSPRGRGNTIYF

size: NA
D: NA
V: TRBV5-1
J: TRBJ2-1
DNA: TGCGCCAGCAGCTTCTCCGGACGGGAAAACAATGAGCAGTTCTTC
CDR3: CASSFSGRENNEQFF

size: few
D: TRBD1
V: TRBV29-1
J: TRBJ2-7
DNA: TGCAGCGTCCGAACAGGGGAATCCTACGAGCAGTACTTC
CDR3: CSVRTGESYEQYF

size: NA
D: NA
V: TRBV3-1/TRBV3-2
J: TRBJ1-2
DNA: TGTGCCAGCAGCCAAACAGGGATCGATGGCTACACCTTC
CDR3: CASSQTGIDGYTF

size: many
D: TRBD1
V: TRBV6-2/TRBV6-3
J: TRBJ2-1
DNA: TGTGCCAGCAGTTACTCGGGGACAGGGGCCTACAATGAGCAGTTCTTC
CDR3: CASSYSGTGAYNEQFF

size: NA
D: TRBD1
V: TRBV5-1
J: TRBJ1-4
DNA: TGCGCCAGCAGCTTGACAGGGGGGTTTAATGAAAAACTGTTTTTT
CDR3: CASSLTGGFNEKLFF

size: NA
D: NA
V: TRBV3-1/TRBV3-2
J: TRBJ1-2
DNA: TGTGCCAGCAGCGGGGCTCGACACTATGGCTACACCTTC
CDR3: CASSGARHYGYTF